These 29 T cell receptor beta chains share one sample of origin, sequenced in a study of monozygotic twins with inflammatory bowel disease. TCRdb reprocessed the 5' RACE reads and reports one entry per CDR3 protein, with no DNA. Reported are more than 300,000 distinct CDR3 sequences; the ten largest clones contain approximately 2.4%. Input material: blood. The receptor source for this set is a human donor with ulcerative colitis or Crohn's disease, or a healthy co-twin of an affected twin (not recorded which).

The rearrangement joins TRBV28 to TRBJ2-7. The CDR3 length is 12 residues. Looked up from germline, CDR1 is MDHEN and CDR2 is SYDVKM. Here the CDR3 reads CASRQSSYEQYF.

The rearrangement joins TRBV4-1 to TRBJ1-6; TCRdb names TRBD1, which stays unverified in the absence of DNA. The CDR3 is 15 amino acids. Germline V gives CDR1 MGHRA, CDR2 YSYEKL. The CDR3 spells CASRQRRTGDSPLHF.

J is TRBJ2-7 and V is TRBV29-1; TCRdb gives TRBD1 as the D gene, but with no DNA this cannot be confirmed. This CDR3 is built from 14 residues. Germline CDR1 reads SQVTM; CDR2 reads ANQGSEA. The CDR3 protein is CSVETGRNPYEQYF.

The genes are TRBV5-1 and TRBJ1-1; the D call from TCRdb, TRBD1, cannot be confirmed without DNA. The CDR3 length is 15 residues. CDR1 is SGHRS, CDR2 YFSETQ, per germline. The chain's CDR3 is CASSLASRGGTEAFF.

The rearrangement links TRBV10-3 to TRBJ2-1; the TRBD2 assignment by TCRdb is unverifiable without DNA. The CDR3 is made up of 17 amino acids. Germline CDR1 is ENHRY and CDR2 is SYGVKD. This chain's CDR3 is CAISESSGGITYNEQFF.

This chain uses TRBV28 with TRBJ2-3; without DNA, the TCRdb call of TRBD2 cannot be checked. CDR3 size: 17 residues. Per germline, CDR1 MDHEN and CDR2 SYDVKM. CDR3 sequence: CASSHRTSGGATDTQYF.

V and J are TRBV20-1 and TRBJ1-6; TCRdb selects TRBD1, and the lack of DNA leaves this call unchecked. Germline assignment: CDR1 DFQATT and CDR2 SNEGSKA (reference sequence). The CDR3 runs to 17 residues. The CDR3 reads CSATTGGTPSYNSPLHF.

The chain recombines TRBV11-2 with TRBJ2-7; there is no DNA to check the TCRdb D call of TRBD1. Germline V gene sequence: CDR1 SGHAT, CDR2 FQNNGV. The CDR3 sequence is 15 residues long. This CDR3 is CASSYGQLSSYEQYF.

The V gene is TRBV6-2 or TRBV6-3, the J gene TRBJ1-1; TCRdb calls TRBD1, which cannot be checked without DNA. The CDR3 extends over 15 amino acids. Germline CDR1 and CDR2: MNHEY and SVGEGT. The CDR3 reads CASSDLGDLNTEAFF.

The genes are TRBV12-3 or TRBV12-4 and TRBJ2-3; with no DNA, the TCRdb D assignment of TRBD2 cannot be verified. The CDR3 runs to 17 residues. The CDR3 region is CASSLIWRGQSTDTQYF.

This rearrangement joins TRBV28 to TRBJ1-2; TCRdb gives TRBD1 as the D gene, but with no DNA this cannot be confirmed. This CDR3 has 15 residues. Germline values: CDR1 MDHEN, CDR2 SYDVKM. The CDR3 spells CASSLSTGLTYGYTF.

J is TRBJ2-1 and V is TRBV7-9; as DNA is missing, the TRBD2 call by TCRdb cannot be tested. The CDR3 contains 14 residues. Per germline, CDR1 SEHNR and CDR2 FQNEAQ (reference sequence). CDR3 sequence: CASSLGLAGDEQFF.

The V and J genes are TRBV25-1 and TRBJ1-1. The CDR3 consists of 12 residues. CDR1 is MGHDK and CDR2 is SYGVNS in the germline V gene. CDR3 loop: CASRTLNTEAFF.

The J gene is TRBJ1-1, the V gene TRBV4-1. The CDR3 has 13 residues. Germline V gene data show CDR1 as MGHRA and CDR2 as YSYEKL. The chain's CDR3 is CASHGNGETEAFF.

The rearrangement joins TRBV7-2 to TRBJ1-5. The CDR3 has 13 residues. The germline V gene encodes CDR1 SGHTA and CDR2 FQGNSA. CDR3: CASRTSSNQPQHF. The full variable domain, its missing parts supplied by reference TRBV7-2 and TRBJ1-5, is GAGVSQSPSNKVTEKGKDVELRCDPISGHTALYWYRQSLGQGLEFLIYFQGNSAPDKSGLPSDRFSAERTGGSVSTLTIQRTQQEDSAVYLCASRTSSNQPQHFGDGTRLSIL.

The CDR3 loop is CAIGDRTGMETQYF. The genes are TRBV10-3 and TRBJ2-5; TCRdb's D call, TRBD1, is unchecked because there is no DNA. The CDR3 has 14 amino acids. The germline V gene has CDR1 ENHRY and CDR2 SYGVKD.

This chain's CDR3 is CASSSGGFGRQYEQYF. The chain joins TRBV5-1 to TRBJ2-7; TCRdb proposes TRBD2, but this gene call is untestable without DNA. CDR1 SGHRS and CDR2 YFSETQ come from the germline V gene. The CDR3 totals 16 residues.

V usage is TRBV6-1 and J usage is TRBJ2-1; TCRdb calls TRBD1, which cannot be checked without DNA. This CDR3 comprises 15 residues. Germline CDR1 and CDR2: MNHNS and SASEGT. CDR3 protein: CASNDQGEGYNEQFF.

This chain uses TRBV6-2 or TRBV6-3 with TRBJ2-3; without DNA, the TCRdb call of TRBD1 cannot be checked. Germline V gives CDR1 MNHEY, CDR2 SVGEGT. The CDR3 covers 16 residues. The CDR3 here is CASSSFATGKTDTQYF.

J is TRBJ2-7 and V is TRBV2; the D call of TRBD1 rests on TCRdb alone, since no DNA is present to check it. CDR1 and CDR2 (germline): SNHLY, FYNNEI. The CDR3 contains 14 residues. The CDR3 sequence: CATKTGFLSYEQYF.

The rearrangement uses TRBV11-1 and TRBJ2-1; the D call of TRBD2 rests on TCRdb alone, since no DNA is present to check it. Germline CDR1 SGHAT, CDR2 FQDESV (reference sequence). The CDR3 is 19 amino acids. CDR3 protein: CASSTRTVTGTRLYNEQFF. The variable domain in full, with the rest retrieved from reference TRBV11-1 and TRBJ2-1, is EAEVAQSPRYKITEKSQAVAFWCDPISGHATLYWYRQILGQGPELLVQFQDESVVDDSQLPKDRFSAERLKGVDSTLKIQPAELGDSAMYLCASSTRTVTGTRLYNEQFFGPGTRLTVL.

CDR3 loop: CASSWDLRKTQYF. This chain links TRBV7-2 with TRBJ2-3. This CDR3 has 13 residues. Germline values: CDR1 SGHTA, CDR2 FQGNSA.

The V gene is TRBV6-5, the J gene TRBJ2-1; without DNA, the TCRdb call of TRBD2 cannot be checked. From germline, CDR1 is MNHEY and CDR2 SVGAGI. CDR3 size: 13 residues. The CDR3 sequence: CASSFLEGPEQFF.

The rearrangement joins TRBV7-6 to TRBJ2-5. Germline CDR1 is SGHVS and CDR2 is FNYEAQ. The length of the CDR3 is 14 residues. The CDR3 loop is CASSLARLQETQYF.

This CDR3 reads CASSPRTNHNEQFF. V usage is TRBV7-2 and J usage is TRBJ2-1; TCRdb selects TRBD2, and the lack of DNA leaves this call unchecked. Germline loops: CDR1 SGHTA, CDR2 FQGNSA. The CDR3 totals 14 residues.

The chain's CDR3 is CASSPTDHYGYTF. V and J are TRBV12-3 or TRBV12-4 and TRBJ1-2. The CDR3 spans 13 residues.

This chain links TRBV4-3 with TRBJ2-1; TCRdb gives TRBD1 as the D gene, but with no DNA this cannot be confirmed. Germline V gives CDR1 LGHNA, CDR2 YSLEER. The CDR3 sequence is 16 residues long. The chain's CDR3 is CASSQVGWRGQDEQFF.

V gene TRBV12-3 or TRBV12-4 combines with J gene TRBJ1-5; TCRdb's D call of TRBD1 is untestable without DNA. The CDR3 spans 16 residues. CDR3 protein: CASSLGGGPLNSPQHF.

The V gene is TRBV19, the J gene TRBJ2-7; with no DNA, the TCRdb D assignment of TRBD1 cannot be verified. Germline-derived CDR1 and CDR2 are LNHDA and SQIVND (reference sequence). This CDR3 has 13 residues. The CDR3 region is CASSRRTGYEQYF.